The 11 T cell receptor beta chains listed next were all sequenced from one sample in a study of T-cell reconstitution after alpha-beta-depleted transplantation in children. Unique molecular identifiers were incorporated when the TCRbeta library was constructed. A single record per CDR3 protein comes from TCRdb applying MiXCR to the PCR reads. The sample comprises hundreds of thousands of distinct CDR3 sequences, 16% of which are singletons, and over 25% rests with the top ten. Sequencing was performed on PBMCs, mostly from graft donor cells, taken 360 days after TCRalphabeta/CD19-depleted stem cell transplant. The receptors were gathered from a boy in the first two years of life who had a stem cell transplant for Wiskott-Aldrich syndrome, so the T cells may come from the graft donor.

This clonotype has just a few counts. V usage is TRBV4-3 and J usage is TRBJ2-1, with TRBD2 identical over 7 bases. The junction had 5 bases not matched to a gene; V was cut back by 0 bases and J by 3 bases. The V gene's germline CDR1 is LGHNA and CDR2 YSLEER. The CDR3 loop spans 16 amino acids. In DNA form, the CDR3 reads TGCGCCAGCAGCCAAGATAGACTAGCCCGCTACAATGAGCAGTTCTTC. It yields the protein CASSQDRLARYNEQFF.

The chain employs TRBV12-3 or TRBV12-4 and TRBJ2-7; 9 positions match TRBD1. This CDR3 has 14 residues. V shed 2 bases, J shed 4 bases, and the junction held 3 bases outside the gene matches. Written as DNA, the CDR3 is TGTGCCAGCAGTTTAACAGGGGGCGAGTACGAGCAGTACTTC. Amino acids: CASSLTGGEYEQYF.

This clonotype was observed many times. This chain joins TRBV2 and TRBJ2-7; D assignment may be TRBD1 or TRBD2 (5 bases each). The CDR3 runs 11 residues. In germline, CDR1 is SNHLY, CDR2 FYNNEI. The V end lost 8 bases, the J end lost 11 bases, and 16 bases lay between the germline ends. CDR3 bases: TGTGCCAGCTCCCCGGGGCAGTGGGAGTACTTC. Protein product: CASSPGQWEYF. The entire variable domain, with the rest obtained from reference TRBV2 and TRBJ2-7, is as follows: EPEVTQTPSHQVTQMGQEVILRCVPISNHLYFYWYRQILGQKVEFLVSFYNNEISEKSEIFDDQFSVERPDGSNFTLKIRSTKLEDSAMYFCASSPGQWEYFGPGTRLTVT.

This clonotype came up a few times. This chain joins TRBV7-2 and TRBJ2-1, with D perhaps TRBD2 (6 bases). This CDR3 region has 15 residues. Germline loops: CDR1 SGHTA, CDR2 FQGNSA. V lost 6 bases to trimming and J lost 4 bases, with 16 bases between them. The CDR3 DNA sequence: TGTGCCAGCAGGTCAGTTGGGACTCTTTACAATGAGCAGTTCTTC. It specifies CASRSVGTLYNEQFF.

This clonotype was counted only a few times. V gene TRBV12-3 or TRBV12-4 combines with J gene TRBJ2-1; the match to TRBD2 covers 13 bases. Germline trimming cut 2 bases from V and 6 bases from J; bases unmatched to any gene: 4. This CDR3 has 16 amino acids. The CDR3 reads CASSLYRLAGGNEQFF. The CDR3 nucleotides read TGTGCCAGCAGTTTATACAGACTAGCGGGAGGCAATGAGCAGTTCTTC.

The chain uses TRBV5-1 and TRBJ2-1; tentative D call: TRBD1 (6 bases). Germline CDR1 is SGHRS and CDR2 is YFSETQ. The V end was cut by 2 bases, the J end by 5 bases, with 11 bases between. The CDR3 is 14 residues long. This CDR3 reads CASSLTGSHNEQFF. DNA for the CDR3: TGCGCCAGCAGCTTAACAGGGAGCCACAATGAGCAGTTCTTC.

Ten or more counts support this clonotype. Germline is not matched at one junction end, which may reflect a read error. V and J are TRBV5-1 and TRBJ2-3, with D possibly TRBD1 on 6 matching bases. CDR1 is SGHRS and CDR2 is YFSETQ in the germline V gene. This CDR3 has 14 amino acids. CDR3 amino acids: CASSFSETDSRTVF. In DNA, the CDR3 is TGCGCCAGCAGCTTCTCCGAGACAGACTCCCGGACAGTTTTT.

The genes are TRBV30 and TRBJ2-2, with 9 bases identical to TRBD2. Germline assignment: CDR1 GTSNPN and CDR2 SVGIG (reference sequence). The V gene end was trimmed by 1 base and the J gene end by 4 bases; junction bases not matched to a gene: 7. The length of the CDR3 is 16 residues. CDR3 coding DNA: TGTGCCTGGAGTGGACCAGCGGGAGGATTCACCGGGGAGCTGTTTTTT. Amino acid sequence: CAWSGPAGGFTGELFF.

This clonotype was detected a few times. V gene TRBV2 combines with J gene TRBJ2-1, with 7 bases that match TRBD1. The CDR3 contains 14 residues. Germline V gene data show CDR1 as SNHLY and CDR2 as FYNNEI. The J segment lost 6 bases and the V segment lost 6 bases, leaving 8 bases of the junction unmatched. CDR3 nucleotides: TGTGCCAGCAGACAAGACAGGGTCGGCAATGAGCAGTTCTTC. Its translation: CASRQDRVGNEQFF.

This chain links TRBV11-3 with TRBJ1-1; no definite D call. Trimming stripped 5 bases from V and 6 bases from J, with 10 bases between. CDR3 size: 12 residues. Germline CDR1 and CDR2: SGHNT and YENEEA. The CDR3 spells CASSADWAEAFF. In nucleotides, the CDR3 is TGTGCCAGCAGCGCCGACTGGGCTGAAGCTTTCTTT.

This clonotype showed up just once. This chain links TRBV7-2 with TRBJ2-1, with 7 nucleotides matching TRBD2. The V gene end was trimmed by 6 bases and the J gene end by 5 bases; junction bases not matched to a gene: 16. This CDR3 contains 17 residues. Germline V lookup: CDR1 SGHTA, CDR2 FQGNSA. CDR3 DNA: TGTGCCAGCAGACTACGTACCACTAGCGTAAGGGACAATGAGCAGTTCTTC. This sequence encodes CASRLRTTSVRDNEQFF. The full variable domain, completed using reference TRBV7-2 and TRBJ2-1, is GAGVSQSPSNKVTEKGKDVELRCDPISGHTALYWYRQSLGQGLEFLIYFQGNSAPDKSGLPSDRFSAERTGGSVSTLTIQRTQQEDSAVYLCASRLRTTSVRDNEQFFGPGTRLTVL.